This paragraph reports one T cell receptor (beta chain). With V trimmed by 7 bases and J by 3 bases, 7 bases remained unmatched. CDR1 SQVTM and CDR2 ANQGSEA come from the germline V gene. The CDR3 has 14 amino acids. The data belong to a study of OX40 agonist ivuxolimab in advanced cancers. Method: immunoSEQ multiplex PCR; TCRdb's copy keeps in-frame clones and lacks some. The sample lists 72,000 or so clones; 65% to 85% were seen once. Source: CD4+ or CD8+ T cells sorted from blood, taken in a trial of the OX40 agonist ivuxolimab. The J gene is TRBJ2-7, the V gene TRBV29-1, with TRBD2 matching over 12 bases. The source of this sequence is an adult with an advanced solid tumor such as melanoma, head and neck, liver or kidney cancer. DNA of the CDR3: TGCAGCGCCACACTAGCGGGGGGTGTCTACGAGCAGTACTTC. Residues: CSATLAGGVYEQYF.